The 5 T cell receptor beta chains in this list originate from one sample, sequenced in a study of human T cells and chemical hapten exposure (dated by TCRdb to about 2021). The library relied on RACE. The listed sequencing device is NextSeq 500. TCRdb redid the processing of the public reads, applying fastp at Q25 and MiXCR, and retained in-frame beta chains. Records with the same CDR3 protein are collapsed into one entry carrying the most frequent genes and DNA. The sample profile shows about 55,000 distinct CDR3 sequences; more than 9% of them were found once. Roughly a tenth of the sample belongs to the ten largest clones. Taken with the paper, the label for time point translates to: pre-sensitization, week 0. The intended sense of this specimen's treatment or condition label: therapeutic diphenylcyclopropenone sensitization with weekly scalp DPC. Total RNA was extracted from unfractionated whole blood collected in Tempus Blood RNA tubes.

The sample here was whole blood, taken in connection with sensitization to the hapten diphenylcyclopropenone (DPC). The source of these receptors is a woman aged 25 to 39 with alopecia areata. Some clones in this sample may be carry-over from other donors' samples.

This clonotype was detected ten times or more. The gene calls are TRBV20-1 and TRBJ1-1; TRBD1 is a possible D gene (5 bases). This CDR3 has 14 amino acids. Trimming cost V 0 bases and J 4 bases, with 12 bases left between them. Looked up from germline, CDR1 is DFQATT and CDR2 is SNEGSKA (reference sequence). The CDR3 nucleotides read TGCAGTGCTAGAGATCAGGGCAGATGCACTGAAGCTTTCTTT. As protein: CSARDQGRCTEAFF.

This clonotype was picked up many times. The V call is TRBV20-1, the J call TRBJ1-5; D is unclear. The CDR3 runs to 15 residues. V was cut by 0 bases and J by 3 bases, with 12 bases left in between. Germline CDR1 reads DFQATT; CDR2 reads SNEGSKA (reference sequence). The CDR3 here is CSARDPNRYNQPQHF. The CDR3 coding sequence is TGCAGTGCTAGAGATCCCAACCGATACAATCAGCCCCAGCATTTT.

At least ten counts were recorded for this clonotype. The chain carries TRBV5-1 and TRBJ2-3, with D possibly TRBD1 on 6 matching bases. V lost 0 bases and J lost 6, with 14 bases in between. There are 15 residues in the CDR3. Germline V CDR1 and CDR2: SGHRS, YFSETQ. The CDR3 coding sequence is TGCGCCAGCAGCTTGGAGACAACCAGGGGCGATACGCAGTATTTT. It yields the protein CASSLETTRGDTQYF.

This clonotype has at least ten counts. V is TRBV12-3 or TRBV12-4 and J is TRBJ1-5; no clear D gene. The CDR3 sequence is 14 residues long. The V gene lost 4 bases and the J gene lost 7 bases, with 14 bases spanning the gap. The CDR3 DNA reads TGTGCCAGCAGTTCGGGCCACAAAGGGCAGCCCCAGCATTTT. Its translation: CASSSGHKGQPQHF.

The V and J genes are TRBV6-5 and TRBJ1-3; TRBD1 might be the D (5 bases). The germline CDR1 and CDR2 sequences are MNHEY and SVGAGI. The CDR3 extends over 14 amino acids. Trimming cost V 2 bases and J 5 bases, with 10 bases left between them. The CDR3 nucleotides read TGTGCCAGCAGTTACGGGGCAGGGCGAAACACCATATATTTT. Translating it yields CASSYGAGRNTIYF.